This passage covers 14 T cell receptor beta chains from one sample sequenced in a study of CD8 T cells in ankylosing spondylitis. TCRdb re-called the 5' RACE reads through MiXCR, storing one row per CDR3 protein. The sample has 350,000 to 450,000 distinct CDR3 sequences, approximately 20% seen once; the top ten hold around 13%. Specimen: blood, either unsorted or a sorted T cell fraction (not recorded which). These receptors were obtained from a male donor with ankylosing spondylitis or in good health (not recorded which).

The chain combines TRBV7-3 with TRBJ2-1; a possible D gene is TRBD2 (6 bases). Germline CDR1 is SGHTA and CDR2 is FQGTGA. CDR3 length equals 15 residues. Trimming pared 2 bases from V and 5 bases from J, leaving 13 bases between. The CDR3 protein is CASSLLEGSDNEQFF. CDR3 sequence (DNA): TGTGCCAGCAGCTTACTGGAGGGTTCGGACAATGAGCAGTTCTTC.

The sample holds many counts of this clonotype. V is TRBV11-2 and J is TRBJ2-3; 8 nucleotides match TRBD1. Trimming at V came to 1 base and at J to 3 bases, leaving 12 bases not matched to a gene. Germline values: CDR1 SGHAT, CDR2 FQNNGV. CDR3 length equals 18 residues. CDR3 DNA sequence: TGTGCCAGCAGCTTAGGCCCAGGGGGCGCAATATTGACAGATACGCAGTATTTT. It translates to CASSLGPGGAILTDTQYF. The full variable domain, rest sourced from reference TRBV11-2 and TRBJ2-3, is EAGVAQSPRYKIIEKRQSVAFWCNPISGHATLYWYQQILGQGPKLLIQFQNNGVVDDSQLPKDRFSAERLKGVDSTLKIQPAKLEDSAVYLCASSLGPGGAILTDTQYFGPGTRLTVL.

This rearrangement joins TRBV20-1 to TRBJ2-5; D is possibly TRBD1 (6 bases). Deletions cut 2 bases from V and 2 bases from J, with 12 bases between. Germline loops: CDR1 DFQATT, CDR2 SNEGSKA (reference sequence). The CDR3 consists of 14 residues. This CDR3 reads CSARKGDRQETQYF. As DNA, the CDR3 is TGCAGTGCTAGAAAGGGGGATCGGCAAGAGACCCAGTACTTC.

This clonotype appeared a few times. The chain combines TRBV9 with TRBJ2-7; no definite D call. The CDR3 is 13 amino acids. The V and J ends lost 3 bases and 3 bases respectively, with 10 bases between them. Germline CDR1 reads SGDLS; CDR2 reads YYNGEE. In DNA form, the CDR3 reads TGTGCCAGCAGCGAGGGCGTGAACTACGAGCAGTACTTC. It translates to CASSEGVNYEQYF.

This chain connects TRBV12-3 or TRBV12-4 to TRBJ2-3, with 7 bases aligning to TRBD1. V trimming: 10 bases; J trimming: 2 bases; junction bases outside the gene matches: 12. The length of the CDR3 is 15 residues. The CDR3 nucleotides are TGTGCCATCCCACGTCGACAGGGAGTCACAGATACGCAGTATTTT. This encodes CAIPRRQGVTDTQYF.

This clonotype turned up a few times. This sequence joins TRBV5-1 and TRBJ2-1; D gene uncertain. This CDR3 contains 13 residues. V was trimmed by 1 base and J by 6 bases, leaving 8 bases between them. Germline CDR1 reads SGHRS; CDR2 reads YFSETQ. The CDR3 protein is CASSLIWGNEQFF. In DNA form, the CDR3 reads TGCGCCAGCAGCTTGATATGGGGCAATGAGCAGTTCTTC.

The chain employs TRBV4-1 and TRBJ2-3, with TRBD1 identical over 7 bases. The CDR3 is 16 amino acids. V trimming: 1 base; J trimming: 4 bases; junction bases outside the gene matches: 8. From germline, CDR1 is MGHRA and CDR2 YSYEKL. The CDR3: CASSQVGKRGPDTQYF. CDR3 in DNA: TGCGCCAGCAGCCAAGTGGGGAAAAGGGGGCCAGATACGCAGTATTTT.

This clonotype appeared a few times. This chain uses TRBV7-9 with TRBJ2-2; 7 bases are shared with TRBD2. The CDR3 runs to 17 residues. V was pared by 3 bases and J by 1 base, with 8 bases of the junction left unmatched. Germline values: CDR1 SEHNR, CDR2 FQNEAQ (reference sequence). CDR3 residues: CASSFPSGTKNTGELFF. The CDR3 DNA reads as TGTGCCAGCAGCTTTCCCTCCGGGACTAAGAACACCGGGGAGCTGTTTTTT.

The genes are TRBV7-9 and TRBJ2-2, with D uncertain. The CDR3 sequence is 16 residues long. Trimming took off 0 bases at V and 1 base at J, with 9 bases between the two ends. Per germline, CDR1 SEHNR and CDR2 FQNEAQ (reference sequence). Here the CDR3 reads CASSLAGQLNTGELFF. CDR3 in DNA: TGTGCCAGCAGCTTAGCCGGGCAGTTGAACACCGGGGAGCTGTTTTTT.

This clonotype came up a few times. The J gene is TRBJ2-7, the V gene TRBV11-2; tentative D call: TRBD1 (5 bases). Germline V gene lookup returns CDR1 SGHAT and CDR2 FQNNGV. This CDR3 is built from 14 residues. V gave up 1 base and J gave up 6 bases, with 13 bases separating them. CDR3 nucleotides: TGTGCCAGCAGCTTAGCCCCCACAGGTCCCGAGCAGTACTTC. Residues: CASSLAPTGPEQYF.

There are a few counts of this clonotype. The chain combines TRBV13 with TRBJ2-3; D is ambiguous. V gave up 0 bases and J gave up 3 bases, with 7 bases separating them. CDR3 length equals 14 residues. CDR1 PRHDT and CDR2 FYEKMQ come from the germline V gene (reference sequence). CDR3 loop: CASSLGPKTDTQYF. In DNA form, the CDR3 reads TGTGCCAGCAGCTTAGGTCCAAAGACAGATACGCAGTATTTT.

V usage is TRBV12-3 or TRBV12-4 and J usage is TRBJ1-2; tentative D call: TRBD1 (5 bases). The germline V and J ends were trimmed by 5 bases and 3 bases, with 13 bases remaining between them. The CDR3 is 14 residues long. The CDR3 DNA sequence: TGTGCCAGCAGTCCCGAGACAGAGTACTATGGCTACACCTTC. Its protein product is CASSPETEYYGYTF.

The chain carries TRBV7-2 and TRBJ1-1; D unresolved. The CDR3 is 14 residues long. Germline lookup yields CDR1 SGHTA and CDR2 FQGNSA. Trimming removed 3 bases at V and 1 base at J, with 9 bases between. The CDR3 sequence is CASSLGRTNTEAFF. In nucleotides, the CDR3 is TGTGCCAGCAGCTTGGGCAGAACGAACACTGAAGCTTTCTTT.

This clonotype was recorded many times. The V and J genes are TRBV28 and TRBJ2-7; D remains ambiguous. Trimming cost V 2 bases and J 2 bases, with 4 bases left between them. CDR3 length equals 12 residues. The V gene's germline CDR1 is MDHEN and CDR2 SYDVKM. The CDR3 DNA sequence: TGTGCCAGCAGTTTAGCGGCCTACGAGCAGTACTTC. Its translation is CASSLAAYEQYF.